The rows below give T cell receptor beta chains drawn from one sample of a study of beta chain features in type 1 diabetes. TCRdb's table, derived via immunoSEQ multiplex PCR, lists solely in-frame clones and lacks some. The table includes 300,000 to 450,000 clones, roughly 12% detected once. Specimen: naive CD4+ T cells from blood. Every receptor here comes from a man younger than 35 in good health. The CDR3 runs from the conserved cysteine through the conserved F or W.

>TRBV4-3
CASSQGRGSGYTF
>TRBV7-2
CASSLAQTGANYGYTF
>TRBV6-1
CASSKGTTSYNEQFF
>TRBV4-1
CASSQDRATYNEQFF
>TRBV10-3
CASSYAGERTDTQYF
>TRBV2
CARSGLAGYEQYF
>TRBV28
CASSGQRTGLVSPLHF
>TRBV5-6
CASIARLAGGYEQFF
>TRBV9
CASSVDLSGNTIYF
>TRBV5-1
CASSLEDSGSVFF
>TRBV14
CASSQDWGGTVVPNEQFF
>TRBV11-2
CASSLEGEGGSEKLFF
>TRBV7-2
CASSSTYSNQPQHF
>TRBV16
CASSQFASGGSDTQYF
>TRBV28
CASSLWGTSGSYEQYF
>TRBV5-4
CASSLEAGGYGYTF
>TRBV5-1
CASSFQGMTEAFF
>TRBV7-2
CASSADRGWTEAFF
>TRBV30
CAWNPGQGKETQYF
>TRBV5-4
CASSNALAGLSYEQYF
>TRBV6-6
CASSYSNGGEQFF
>TRBV5-1
CASRSGTQFSPLHF
>TRBV5-4
CASSFGYSNQPQHF
>TRBV6-4
CASSLELSPSTDTQYF
>TRBV5-4
CASSLGLAGGSSRTDTQYF
>TRBV5-4
CASRGAGRRSSYNEQFF
>TRBV6-5
CASSWPSEDEQYF
>TRBV9
CASSVVSGGATVSDEQFF
>TRBV30
CAWSVGLGIQETQYF
>TRBV9
CASSLGGSGANVLTF
>TRBV28
CASRPPGQEAGGYTF
>TRBV29-1
CSVEEGGEKLFF
>TRBV18
CASSPQGQTYEQYF
>TRBV7-2
CASSLENRLMDGYTF
>TRBV7-9
CASSLGTGIYGYTF
>TRBV5-4
CASSFRWGLRETQYF
>TRBV19
CASSRISGEETQYF
>TRBV28
CASSPEEEKLFF
>TRBV13
CASSSGTGGAHEAFF
>TRBV4-3
CASSQSSGGYGYTF
>TRBV5-1
CASSLDVSGSFNEQFF
>TRBV6-1
CASSTRDRAYQPQHF
>TRBV5-1
CASSYRTASTDTQYF
>TRBV30
CAWRGGGYTEAFF